The 5 T cell receptor beta chains below were found in one sample sequenced in a study of blood T cells in healthy people across ages. Alongside a J-beta primer mix, a sample-barcoded 5' primer served in a second PCR lasting roughly 7 to 11 cycles. TCRdb re-called the 5' RACE reads through MiXCR, storing one row per CDR3 protein. This table has around 800,000 distinct CDR3 sequences, 20% to 30% appearing once. The same data also contributed to another study, on T cells of mothers and their children.

Sequencing used blood. All receptors come from a boy aged 5-17 years in good health.

The chain combines TRBV2 with TRBJ1-2; no clear D. Germline values: CDR1 SNHLY, CDR2 FYNNEI. The CDR3 loop spans 15 amino acids. The V end lost 0 bases, the J end lost 8 bases, and 16 bases lay between the germline ends. The CDR3 here is CASSEALRASDGYTF. The CDR3 nucleotides are TGTGCCAGCAGTGAAGCGCTTAGGGCTTCGGACGGCTACACCTTC.

The V call is TRBV7-8, the J call TRBJ2-5; 8 bases align to TRBD1. The germline CDR1 and CDR2 sequences are SGHVS and FQNEAQ. Unmatched junction bases numbered 10, after V lost 8 bases and J lost 5 bases. The CDR3 runs 14 residues. The CDR3 DNA follows: TGTGCCAGCGCTCGCCCGGACAGGGAGGAGACCCAGTACTTC. Its protein is CASARPDREETQYF.

The chain employs TRBV28 and TRBJ2-7; TRBD1 matches at 8 bases. V shed 3 bases, J shed 4 bases, and the junction held 11 bases outside the gene matches. From germline, CDR1 is MDHEN and CDR2 SYDVKM. This CDR3 spans 16 amino acids. CDR3 sequence: CASSFGQGASGYEQYF. The CDR3 region has the DNA TGTGCCAGCAGTTTCGGACAGGGCGCATCGGGGTACGAGCAGTACTTC. The complete variable domain, with remaining parts taken from reference TRBV28 and TRBJ2-7, reads DVKVTQSSRYLVKRTGEKVFLECVQDMDHENMFWYRQDPGLGLRLIYFSYDVKMKEKGDIPEGYSVSREKKERFSLILESASTNQTSMYLCASSFGQGASGYEQYFGPGTRLTVT.

This rearrangement joins TRBV29-1 to TRBJ1-2, with D unresolved. Germline V gene data show CDR1 as SQVTM and CDR2 as ANQGSEA. Trimming shortened V by 1 base and J by 7 bases, and 10 bases separated the two germline ends. The CDR3 spans 12 residues. Here the CDR3 reads CSVEGRTGGYTF. For the CDR3, the DNA is TGCAGCGTTGAAGGAAGGACGGGTGGCTACACCTTC.

This chain connects TRBV9 to TRBJ2-5; 9 nucleotides align to TRBD2. The J call may be faulty, since TRBJ2-1 better matches the DNA end. The CDR3 covers 16 residues. Germline V gives CDR1 SGDLS, CDR2 YYNGEE. The CDR3: CASSPRGAGGQNEQFF. For the CDR3, the DNA is TGTGCCAGCAGCCCCAGGGGAGCGGGGGGTCAAAATGAGCAGTTCTTC.